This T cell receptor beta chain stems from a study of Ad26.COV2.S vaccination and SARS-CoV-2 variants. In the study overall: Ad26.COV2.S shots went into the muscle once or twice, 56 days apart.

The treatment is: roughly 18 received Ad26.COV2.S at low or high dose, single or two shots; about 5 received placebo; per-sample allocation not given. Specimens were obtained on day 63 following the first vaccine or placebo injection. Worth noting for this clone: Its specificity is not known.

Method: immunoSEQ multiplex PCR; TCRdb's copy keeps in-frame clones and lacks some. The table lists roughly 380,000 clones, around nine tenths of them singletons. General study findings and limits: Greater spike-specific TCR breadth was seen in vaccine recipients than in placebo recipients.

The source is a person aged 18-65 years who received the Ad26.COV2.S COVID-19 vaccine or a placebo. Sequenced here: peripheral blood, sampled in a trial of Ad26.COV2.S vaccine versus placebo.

This CDR3 reads CASSAGGARETQYF. Here the CDR3 DNA reads TGTGCCAGCAGCGCCGGGGGGGCCAGAGAGACCCAGTACTTC. The rearrangement uses TRBV9 and TRBJ2-5; 8 bases are a match to TRBD2. Germline CDR1 reads SGDLS; CDR2 reads YYNGEE. The CDR3 is made up of 14 amino acids. Unmatched junction bases numbered 5, after V lost 3 bases and J lost 4 bases.